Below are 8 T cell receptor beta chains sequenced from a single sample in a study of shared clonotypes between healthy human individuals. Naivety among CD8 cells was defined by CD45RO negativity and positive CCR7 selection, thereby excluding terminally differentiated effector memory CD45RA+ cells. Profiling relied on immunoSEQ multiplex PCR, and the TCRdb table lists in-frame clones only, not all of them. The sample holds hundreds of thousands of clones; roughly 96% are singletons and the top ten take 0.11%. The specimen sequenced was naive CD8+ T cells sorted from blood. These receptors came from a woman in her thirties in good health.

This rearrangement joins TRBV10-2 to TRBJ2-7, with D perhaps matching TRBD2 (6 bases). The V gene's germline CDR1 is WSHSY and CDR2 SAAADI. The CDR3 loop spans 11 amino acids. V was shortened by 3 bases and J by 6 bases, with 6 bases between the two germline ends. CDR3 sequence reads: CASSDGGEQYF. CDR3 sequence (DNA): TGCGCCAGCAGTGACGGGGGCGAGCAGTACTTC.

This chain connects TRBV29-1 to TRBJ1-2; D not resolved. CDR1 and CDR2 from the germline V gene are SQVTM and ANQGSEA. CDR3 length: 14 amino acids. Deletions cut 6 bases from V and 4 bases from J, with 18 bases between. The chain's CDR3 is CSVATPHEAYGYTF. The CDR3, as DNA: TGCAGCGTGGCGACACCTCATGAGGCCTATGGCTACACCTTC.

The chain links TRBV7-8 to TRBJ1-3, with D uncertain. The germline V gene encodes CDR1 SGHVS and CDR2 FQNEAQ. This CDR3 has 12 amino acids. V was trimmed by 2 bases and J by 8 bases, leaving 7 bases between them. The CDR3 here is CASSLYRDTIYF. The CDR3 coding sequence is TGTGCCAGCAGCTTATACAGAGACACCATATATTTT.

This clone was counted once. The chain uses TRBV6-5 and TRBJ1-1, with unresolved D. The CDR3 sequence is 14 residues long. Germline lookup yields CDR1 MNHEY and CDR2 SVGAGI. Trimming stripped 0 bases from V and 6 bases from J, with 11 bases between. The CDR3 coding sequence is TGTGCCAGCAGTTACTCGAATGCGTCCCCTGAAGCTTTCTTT. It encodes CASSYSNASPEAFF.

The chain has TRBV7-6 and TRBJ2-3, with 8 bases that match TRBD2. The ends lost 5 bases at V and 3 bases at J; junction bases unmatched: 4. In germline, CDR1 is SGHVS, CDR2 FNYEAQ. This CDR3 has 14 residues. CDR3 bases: TGTGCCAGCAGCCGGAGCGGGAGAACAGATACGCAGTATTTT. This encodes CASSRSGRTDTQYF.

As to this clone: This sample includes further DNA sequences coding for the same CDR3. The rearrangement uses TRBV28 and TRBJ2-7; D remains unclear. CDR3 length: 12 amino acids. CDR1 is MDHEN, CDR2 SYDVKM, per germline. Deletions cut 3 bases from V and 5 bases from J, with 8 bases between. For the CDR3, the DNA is TGTGCCAGCAGTTTCCGGACCCACGAGCAGTACTTC. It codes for CASSFRTHEQYF.

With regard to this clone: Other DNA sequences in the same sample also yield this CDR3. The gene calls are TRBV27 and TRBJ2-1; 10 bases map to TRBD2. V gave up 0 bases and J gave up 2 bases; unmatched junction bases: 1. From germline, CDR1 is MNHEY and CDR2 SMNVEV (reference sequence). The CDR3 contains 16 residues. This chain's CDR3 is CASSLSAGGPYNEQFF. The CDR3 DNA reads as TGTGCCAGCAGTTTATCAGCGGGAGGGCCCTACAATGAGCAGTTCTTC.

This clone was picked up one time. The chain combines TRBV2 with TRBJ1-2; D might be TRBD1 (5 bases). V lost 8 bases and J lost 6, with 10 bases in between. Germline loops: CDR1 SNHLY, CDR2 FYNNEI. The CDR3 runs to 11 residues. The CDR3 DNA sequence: TGTGCCAGCCTGGGGGAGAATGGCTACACCTTC. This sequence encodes CASLGENGYTF.